This TCR beta chain was recorded in a study of radiation and T cells in renal cell carcinoma. Treatment here: 15 Gy SBRT to primary tumor, nephrectomy 4 weeks later. Nephrectomy followed 15 Gy stereotactic body radiation by 4 weeks. The CDR3 sequence is 14 residues long. CDR1 SNHLY and CDR2 FYNNEI come from the germline V gene. Losses at the gene ends were 8 bases for V and 2 bases for J; bases not matched to a gene: 6. This clone is judged medium-sized (0.01 to 0.1%). The protocol was immunoSEQ multiplex PCR, while the TCRdb copy is restricted to in-frame clones and leaves out a portion. The repertoire consists of 15,000 to 20,000 clones, with around 66% occurring once and the leading ten covering 25% to 30%.

The chain employs TRBV2 and TRBJ1-5; 7 bases align to TRBD1. This sequence was found in a woman between 65 and 79 years old with renal cell carcinoma. This specimen consisted of tumor tissue, obtained from a patient whose treatment included radiotherapy and nephrectomy. CDR3 region: CASREGAGNQPQHF. The CDR3 region has the DNA TGTGCCAGCCGAGAGGGGGCTGGCAATCAGCCCCAGCATTTT.